Described below is a single T cell receptor beta chain sequence and its context. Its specificity is not known. The data derive from a study of blood T cells in healthy people across ages. Study-level results: Changes seen in expanded clonotypes were possibly confounded by donor CMV status left unknown. Fewer expanded clones and more diversity marked long-lived versus aged donors. With unsorted PBMCs, a conclusive comparison of naive versus antigen-experienced cells was not possible.

There were healthy Caucasian individuals from Russia, aged about 6 to 100, serving as donors. Combining a sample-barcoded 5' primer with a J-beta primer mix, a second PCR ran for 7 to 11 cycles. Using its own MiXCR run on the 5' RACE reads, TCRdb lists one record per CDR3 protein. The sample contains 450,000 to 700,000 distinct CDR3 sequences, 27% of which appear only once. V was shortened by 0 bases and J by 3 bases, with 23 bases between the two germline ends. This CDR3 is 18 amino acids long. CDR1 and CDR2 (germline): GTSNPN, SVGIG (reference sequence). The chain uses TRBV30 and TRBJ1-2; a weak D match, TRBD1 (6 bases). The clonotype comes from a woman in her 70s in good health. Sequencing used blood. As DNA, the CDR3 is TGTGCCTGGAGTGTACAGGGCATCCCGGACGGAGTTTACTATGGCTACACCTTC. Amino acids: CAWSVQGIPDGVYYGYTF. Full variable domain (rest looked up from reference TRBV30 and TRBJ1-2): SQTIHQWPATLVQPVGSPLSLECTVEGTSNPNLYWYRQAAGRGLQLLFYSVGIGQISSEVPQNLSASRPQDRQFILSSKKLLLSDSGFYLCAWSVQGIPDGVYYGYTFGSGTRLTVV.